The clone carrying this TCR beta chain was seen at least ten times. The target antigen is unknown. V lost 3 bases, J lost 4 bases, and 1 base stayed unmatched. CDR3 length: 14 amino acids. Per the germline V gene, CDR1 is SEHNR and CDR2 is FQNEAQ (reference sequence). The data were obtained in a study of T cells in Graves' hyperthyroidism and ophthalmopathy. General study findings and limits: Also found in blood were most expanded thyroid clonotypes above 0.001.

Uncontrolled infection, other autoimmune disease, pregnancy or lactation led to exclusion. From RNA transcripts, TCR beta CDR3 regions were amplified. TCR CDR3 underwent first-round RT-PCR with the HTBI primer set. MiXCR, applied by TCRdb to the multiplex PCR reads, yields one record per CDR3 protein. The table lists about 740,000 distinct CDR3 sequences, 13% to 15% of them singletons, with approximately 10% in the top ten. The TCR comes from a woman younger than 30 with Graves' hyperthyroidism. Sequenced input: blood. The chain recombines TRBV7-9 with TRBJ2-1, with 9 bases that match TRBD2. In DNA, the CDR3 is TGTGCCAGCAGCTTTAGCGGGAGATACAATGAGCAGTTCTTC. Amino acids: CASSFSGRYNEQFF.